This TCR beta chain comes out of a study of CD8+CD57+ T cells in acquired aplastic anemia. Background on the study: Sorted CD4+ and CD8+ cells gave an average of roughly 3.2 ug of DNA.

Patients selected for sequencing had displayed CD8+CD57+ cell expansion by flow cytometry. Patients were therapy-naive when their blood was sampled. Study results and caveats: No significant difference in CD8+ Simpson's diversity was found between patients and controls.

Points on this clonotype: Its target is unknown.

Profiling that covered TCR beta VDJ and CDR3 relied on genomic DNA as its template. Via MiXCR, TCRdb re-called the reads, giving one row per CDR3 protein. The sample has hundreds of thousands of distinct CDR3 sequences, under 40% seen once. Sample: sorted CD4+, CD8+, or CD8+CD57+ T cells (not recorded which) from PBMCs. This TCR was recovered from a human donor with aplastic anemia.

CDR3 amino acids: CASRLQTGTGVYGYTF. The CDR3 bases are TGTGCCAGCCGCCTACAAACCGGGACAGGGGTCTATGGCTACACCTTC. The gene calls are TRBV6-1 and TRBJ1-2; the match to TRBD1 covers 10 bases. CDR3 length equals 16 residues. Germline lookup yields CDR1 MNHNS and CDR2 SASEGT. Trimming cost V 8 bases and J 4 bases; bases outside gene matches: 13.